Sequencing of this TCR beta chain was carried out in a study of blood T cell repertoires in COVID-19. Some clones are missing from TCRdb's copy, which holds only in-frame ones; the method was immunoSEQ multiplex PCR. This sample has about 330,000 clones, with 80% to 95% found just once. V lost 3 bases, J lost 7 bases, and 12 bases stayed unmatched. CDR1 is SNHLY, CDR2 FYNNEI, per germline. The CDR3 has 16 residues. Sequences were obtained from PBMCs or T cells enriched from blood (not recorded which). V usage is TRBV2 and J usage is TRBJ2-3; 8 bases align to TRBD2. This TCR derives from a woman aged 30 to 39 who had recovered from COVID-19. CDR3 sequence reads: CASSEESVAGRHTQYF. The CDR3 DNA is TGTGCCAGCAGTGAGGAGTCGGTAGCGGGGCGACATACGCAGTATTTT. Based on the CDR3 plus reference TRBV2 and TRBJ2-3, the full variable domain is EPEVTQTPSHQVTQMGQEVILRCVPISNHLYFYWYRQILGQKVEFLVSFYNNEISEKSEIFDDQFSVERPDGSNFTLKIRSTKLEDSAMYFCASSEESVAGRHTQYFGPGTRLTVL.